Below, one T cell receptor beta chain is given with its context. Sequencing used immunoSEQ multiplex PCR; TCRdb keeps in-frame clones, though not all of them. The repertoire holds hundreds of thousands of clones, with about 89% as singletons. The germline V gene has CDR1 MGHDK and CDR2 SYGVNS. V lost 4 bases to trimming and J lost 2 bases, with 15 bases between them. The CDR3 totals 15 residues. This sample is drawn from a study of shared T cell receptors in the human thymus. These same records also appear under a second study, on human thymus T cells. From that report: Infants served as donors; they were healthy and Finnish and were having corrective surgery for congenital heart defects. Thymic repertoires overlap heavily among unrelated individuals, related research has reported.

The chain has TRBV25-1 and TRBJ2-7; tentative D call: TRBD1 (5 bases). The sample taken for sequencing was thymocytes. The sequence was collected from a boy less than two years old with a congenital heart defect. The CDR3 sequence is CASSASRVLAYEQYF. CDR3 nucleotide sequence: TGTGCCAGCAGTGCCAGCAGGGTGTTAGCCTACGAGCAGTACTTC.